This TCR beta chain was profiled in a study of beta chain features in type 1 diabetes. Study background: When patients were set against healthy donors, age, gender and cell yields were similar. Findings and limits, study-wide: In comparison with healthy donors, patients had naive, central memory and Treg TCRB repertoires that appeared more similar. TCRB CDR3s were moderately but significantly shorter in Type 1 diabetes patients in all four CD4+ subsets.

Each donor gave one heparinised blood draw averaging about 110 mL. Each population that was sorted was more than 98% pure. With regard to this clone: What it recognizes is unknown.

Expressed TCRB transcripts were sequenced because the isolated RNA had all been reverse transcribed beforehand. The protocol was immunoSEQ multiplex PCR, while the TCRdb copy is restricted to in-frame clones and leaves out a portion. The sample gives 600,000 to 750,000 clones, 9.5% to 15% of which show up once; 0.09% to 0.15% is in the top ten. This CDR3 has 13 amino acids. From germline, CDR1 is SGHNT and CDR2 YYREEE (reference sequence). The ends were cut back, 4 bases at V and 8 bases at J, with 14 bases in the middle. Material: naive CD4+ T cells from blood. The TCR was taken from a man aged 25-45 years with type 1 diabetes. The J gene is TRBJ2-3, the V gene TRBV5-4; D gene ambiguous. CDR3 sequence: CASSLDPQSTQYF. CDR3 nucleotides: TGTGCCAGCAGCCTCGACCCCCAGTCTACGCAGTATTTT.